In this sample, the clone carrying this TCR beta chain turned up a few times. These data originate in a study of cytotoxic CD8 clonotypes in ibrutinib-treated CLL. Overall study: Of the patients, 11 were relapsed/refractory, 15 treatment-naive and 17 IGHV unmutated. Response material was collected after a median 12 months of treatment, range 6 to 36.

T cells were sequenced at a targeted depth of 1 in 200,000 to 1 in 1 million. Some clones are missing from TCRdb's copy, which holds only in-frame ones; the method was immunoSEQ multiplex PCR. The sample carries 300,000 to 350,000 clones, about 80% recorded once. Investigators sourced 1.5 to 2 micrograms of genomic DNA from cryopreserved PBMCs for TCR beta libraries. Specimen: PBMCs, collected before ibrutinib treatment. The sequence came from a human donor with chronic lymphocytic leukemia.

CDR3 in DNA: TGTGCCAGCAGTAAGGGGCCCTACGAGCAGTACTTC. Its protein is CASSKGPYEQYF. The V gene is TRBV7-8, the J gene TRBJ2-7, with D possibly TRBD1 on 5 matching bases. The germline V and J ends were trimmed by 6 bases and 2 bases, with 8 bases remaining between them. This CDR3 spans 12 amino acids. The V gene's germline CDR1 is SGHVS and CDR2 FQNEAQ.